This TCR beta chain was sequenced during a study of T cells after yellow fever vaccination. TCRdb used MiXCR to reprocess the 5' RACE reads, holding one entry per CDR3 protein. The sample records fewer than 500,000 distinct CDR3 sequences, around a sixth being singletons. In germline, CDR1 is MNHEY, CDR2 SMNVEV (reference sequence). The CDR3 extends over 12 amino acids. V was shortened by 6 bases and J by 2 bases, with 7 bases between the two germline ends. This chain links TRBV27 with TRBJ2-5; perhaps TRBD2 as D (5 bases). The source is a man between 18 and 29 years old who received the YFV17D yellow fever vaccine. Source: PBMCs, taken before the yellow fever booster vaccination. Here the CDR3 reads CASRGLQETQYF. The DNA for the CDR3 is TGTGCCAGCAGAGGACTTCAAGAGACCCAGTACTTC.